The clone carrying this TCR beta chain came up a few times. TRAV and TRBV primers primed cDNA for both TCRalpha and TCRbeta. For amplifying TCRs, the PCR ran for about 22 cycles with Phusion, which was used together with a constant-region primer and the adapter on the V primers. Using its own MiXCR run on the reads, TCRdb lists one record per CDR3 protein. The sample shows around 80,000 distinct CDR3 sequences, 15% to 20% of them seen only once. Time point noted: after trial treatment. As to treatment: LDRT plus nivolumab, ipilimumab, low-dose cyclophosphamide and aspirin (RACIN trial). Germline V CDR1 and CDR2: DFQATT, SNEGSKA (reference sequence). The CDR3 has 15 amino acids. V lost 0 bases to trimming and J lost 2 bases; unmatched junction nucleotides: 6. These data originate in a study of low-dose radiotherapy and immunotherapy resistance in tumors. Study background: Intravenous administration to patients comprised nivolumab at 240 mg every two weeks and ipilimumab at 1 mg/kg every six weeks. Patients received cyclophosphamide 200 mg/m2 intravenously every two weeks, the day before radiation-immunotherapy. Patients' oral aspirin dose was 300 mg daily across four cycles from cycle 1 day 1.

This chain connects TRBV20-1 to TRBJ1-2; 7 bases are a match to TRBD1. The TCR was taken from a male donor with prostate cancer. The sample in question was PBMCs, obtained after low-dose radiotherapy plus immunotherapy. The CDR3 region is CSARDPGGGNYGYTF. CDR3 nucleotide sequence: TGCAGTGCTAGAGATCCAGGAGGGGGCAACTATGGCTACACCTTC.